Listed below are T cell receptor beta chains from one sample, sequenced in a study of control samples from healthy donors and cancer patients. Some clones are missing from TCRdb's copy, which holds only in-frame ones; the method was immunoSEQ multiplex PCR. The sample lists 160,000 or so clones; roughly 94% were seen once. Sequenced sample: PBMCs. The receptors come from a man aged 55 to 69 with colorectal cancer. The CDR3 runs from the conserved cysteine through the conserved F or W. A D gene is named only where the DNA matches it firmly. Clone size is stated in some rows and not others, as once, few, many or a class when expanded.

V gene,clone size,J gene,D gene,CDR3 DNA,CDR3 protein
TRBV7-2,once,TRBJ1-5,.,TGTGCCAGCAGCTTAGCGGGCACCAGCAATCAGCCCCAGCATTTT,CASSLAGTSNQPQHF
TRBV19,few,TRBJ1-5,.,TGTGCCAGTAGTATAAGTTGGAATCAGCCCCAGCATTTT,CASSISWNQPQHF
TRBV18,.,TRBJ1-1,.,TGTGCCAGCTCGGGAACAGGGTATACTGAAGCTTTCTTT,CASSGTGYTEAFF
TRBV9,.,TRBJ1-6,.,TGTGCCAGCAGCGTGGGGGACGGATATAATTCACCCCTCCACTTT,CASSVGDGYNSPLHF
TRBV19,.,TRBJ1-6,.,TGTGCCAGTAGTATTGCCCAGGATAATTCACCCCTCCACTTT,CASSIAQDNSPLHF
TRBV2,.,TRBJ2-1,TRBD1,TGTGCCAGCAGCGACCCAGGGCGGACAGGGATAAATGAGCAGTTCTTC,CASSDPGRTGINEQFF
TRBV6-5,.,TRBJ1-5,.,TGTGCCAGCAGGACGGGAGGTGGTATCAATCAGCCCCAGCATTTT,CASRTGGGINQPQHF
TRBV7-8,.,TRBJ1-5,.,TGTGCCAGCAGCTTAGTGGGCAGGATTAGCAATCAGCCCCAGCATTTT,CASSLVGRISNQPQHF
TRBV5-1,.,TRBJ2-2,TRBD2,TGCGCCAGCAGCGCGGGGGGCACCACCGGGGAGCTGTTTTTT,CASSAGGTTGELFF
TRBV6-6,.,TRBJ1-4,.,TGTGCCAGCAGTACCCCCACTAATGAAAAACTGTTTTTT,CASSTPTNEKLFF
TRBV6-2/TRBV6-3,.,TRBJ2-3,TRBD2,TGTGCCAGCAGCCAGCGGGGCGGGACCACAGATACGCAGTATTTT,CASSQRGGTTDTQYF
TRBV6-1,.,TRBJ2-7,TRBD1,TGTGCCAGCAGTGACATTCCCGCCGGGACAGACCTCTACGAGCAGTACTTC,CASSDIPAGTDLYEQYF
TRBV27,.,TRBJ2-7,TRBD1,TGTGCCAGCAGGTGGACAGGGAGTAGTTACGAGCAGTACTTC,CASRWTGSSYEQYF
TRBV7-8,.,TRBJ2-1,TRBD2,TGTGCCAGCAGCTTAGGGATTGGCGGGGGGATTTCATACAATGAGCAGTTCTTC,CASSLGIGGGISYNEQFF
TRBV29-1,.,TRBJ1-1,.,TGCAGCGTTGAAAGGAGGGGAAGTAAGAACACTGAAGCTTTCTTT,CSVERRGSKNTEAFF
TRBV30,.,TRBJ1-2,.,TGTGCCTGGAGTAGCGGGACTCCCACCTACACCTTC,CAWSSGTPTYTF
TRBV19,.,TRBJ1-5,TRBD1,TGTGCCAGTAGTATCGACAGGGGCGCAGGCCAGCCCCAGCATTTT,CASSIDRGAGQPQHF
TRBV7-9,.,TRBJ1-2,.,TGTGCCAGCAGCTCATCACTTGCAGCTAACTATGGCTACACCTTC,CASSSSLAANYGYTF
TRBV7-2,.,TRBJ2-3,.,TGTGCCAGCCGCCGGGACCAGCCAGATACGCAGTATTTT,CASRRDQPDTQYF
TRBV9,.,TRBJ2-5,TRBD1,TGTGCCAGCAGCGTGTCCCTCCTCAACAGGGGTGGAGAGACCCAGTACTTC,CASSVSLLNRGGETQYF
TRBV7-9,.,TRBJ1-1,.,TGTGCCAGCAGCTTAGGTCTCCCAGGGAGCAACACTGAAGCTTTCTTT,CASSLGLPGSNTEAFF
TRBV5-4,.,TRBJ2-3,TRBD2,TGTGCCAGCAGCACGGGACTAGCGGGGACCACAGATACGCAGTATTTT,CASSTGLAGTTDTQYF
TRBV19,.,TRBJ2-6,.,TGTGCCAGTAGTTGGTCAACTGGGGCCAACGTCCTGACTTTC,CASSWSTGANVLTF